The rows below give T cell receptor beta chains drawn from one sample of a study of blood T cell repertoires in COVID-19. Clones were read by immunoSEQ multiplex PCR, and TCRdb kept only the in-frame ones, dropping some. Of 120,000 to 150,000 clones in the sample, around 84% were seen once. Source material: peripheral blood. The source is a man aged 25-45 years with COVID-19, enrolled during active disease. Each CDR3 is given with its conserved first and last residue. The D gene is left open where the match is weak. Some rows have no size entry. The others give once, few or many, or a class for an expanded clone.

J: TRBJ1-2; V: TRBV10-3; size: -; length: 13; D: TRBD1; CDR3: CAIIGQGAHGYTF; DNA: TGTGCCATCATTGGACAGGGGGCTCATGGCTACACCTTC
J: TRBJ1-2; V: TRBV3-1/TRBV3-2; size: -; length: 12; D: -; CDR3: CASSQEGAGYTF; DNA: TGTGCCAGCAGCCAAGAGGGAGCTGGCTACACCTTC
J: TRBJ2-7; V: TRBV6-1; size: -; length: 16; D: TRBD1; CDR3: CASSEARQGSGYEQYF; DNA: TGTGCCAGCAGTGAAGCGAGACAGGGGAGTGGGTACGAGCAGTACTTC
J: TRBJ2-7; V: TRBV18; size: -; length: 14; D: TRBD1; CDR3: CASSDRGVGYEQYF; DNA: TGTGCCAGCTCAGACAGGGGCGTGGGGTACGAGCAGTACTTC
J: TRBJ2-7; V: TRBV27; size: medium-sized; length: 14; D: -; CDR3: CASSLTTNSYEQYF; DNA: TGTGCCAGCAGTCTAACTACAAACTCCTACGAGCAGTACTTC
J: TRBJ1-2; V: TRBV5-6; size: -; length: 15; D: -; CDR3: CASSIGARRRYGYTF; DNA: TGTGCCAGCAGCATCGGAGCGCGGCGCCGCTATGGCTACACCTTC
J: TRBJ1-1; V: TRBV20-1; size: once; length: 11; D: -; CDR3: CSARIGQSYLF; DNA: TGCAGTGCTAGAATTGGACAGTCCTACCTCTTT
J: TRBJ2-1; V: TRBV19; size: -; length: 15; D: TRBD2; CDR3: CASSILAGGPNEQFF; DNA: TGTGCCAGTAGTATCTTAGCGGGAGGCCCAAATGAGCAGTTCTTC
J: TRBJ2-7; V: TRBV21-1; size: -; length: 19; D: -; CDR3: CASSPTGEETSGIAYEQYF; DNA: TGTGCCAGCAGCCCGACGGGGGAGGAGACTAGCGGGATTGCCTACGAGCAGTACTTC
J: TRBJ2-3; V: TRBV19; size: -; length: 14; D: -; CDR3: CASSTEPSRGTQYF; DNA: TGTGCCAGTAGTACCGAACCCTCACGCGGCACGCAGTATTTT
J: TRBJ1-2; V: TRBV9; size: -; length: 15; D: TRBD1; CDR3: CASSQDDRVNYGYTF; DNA: TGTGCCAGCAGCCAAGACGACAGGGTCAACTATGGCTACACCTTC
J: TRBJ2-7; V: TRBV5-6; size: -; length: 15; D: TRBD1; CDR3: CASSFPGQGEYEQYF; DNA: TGTGCCAGCAGCTTCCCGGGACAGGGGGAATACGAGCAGTACTTC
J: TRBJ2-5; V: TRBV4-2; size: -; length: 15; D: -; CDR3: CASSQTTGNQETQYF; DNA: TGTGCCAGCAGCCAGACTACAGGGAACCAAGAGACCCAGTACTTC
J: TRBJ2-7; V: TRBV6-5; size: -; length: 15; D: TRBD2; CDR3: CASSTSGSASYEQYF; DNA: TGTGCCAGCAGCACTAGCGGGAGTGCATCCTACGAGCAGTACTTC
J: TRBJ1-3; V: TRBV30; size: -; length: 16; D: -; CDR3: CAWTQLGQSSGNTIYF; DNA: TGTGCCTGGACGCAACTCGGACAGAGCTCTGGAAACACCATATATTTT
J: TRBJ2-7; V: TRBV5-1; size: -; length: 13; D: -; CDR3: CASSFIPGNEQYF; DNA: TGCGCCAGCAGCTTCATCCCCGGGAACGAGCAGTACTTC
J: TRBJ1-4; V: TRBV19; size: -; length: 12; D: -; CDR3: CASSMIGEKLFF; DNA: TGTGCCAGTAGTATGATCGGTGAAAAACTGTTTTTT
J: TRBJ1-1; V: TRBV9; size: once; length: 16; D: -; CDR3: CASSVVRDGLTTEAFF; DNA: TGTGCCAGCAGCGTAGTGAGGGATGGGCTGACCACTGAAGCTTTCTTT
J: TRBJ2-3; V: TRBV11-2; size: -; length: 13; D: -; CDR3: CASSFPSEDTQYF; DNA: TGTGCCAGCAGCTTTCCTTCCGAGGATACGCAGTATTTT
J: TRBJ2-1; V: TRBV7-9; size: -; length: 15; D: TRBD2; CDR3: CASSAGTSGYNEQFF; DNA: TGTGCCAGCAGCGCCGGGACTAGCGGCTACAATGAGCAGTTCTTC
J: TRBJ2-7; V: TRBV28; size: few; length: 18; D: -; CDR3: CASDPSVRSRTGTYEQYF; DNA: TGTGCCAGCGACCCTTCAGTCAGAAGTCGGACGGGGACCTACGAGCAGTACTTC
J: TRBJ2-7; V: TRBV24-1; size: -; length: 14; D: -; CDR3: CATSDPDSSYEQYF; DNA: TGTGCCACCAGTGATCCGGACTCTTCCTACGAGCAGTACTTC
J: TRBJ1-2; V: TRBV2; size: -; length: 13; D: -; CDR3: CASSEGPLYGYTF; DNA: TGTGCCAGCAGTGAAGGGCCCCTCTATGGCTACACCTTC
J: TRBJ2-7; V: TRBV19; size: -; length: 11; D: -; CDR3: CASSFQYEQYF; DNA: TGTGCCAGTAGCTTCCAGTACGAGCAGTACTTC
J: TRBJ1-2; V: TRBV5-1; size: -; length: 15; D: TRBD1; CDR3: CASSSTGQGVGGYTF; DNA: TGCGCCAGCAGCTCCACGGGACAGGGGGTGGGTGGCTACACCTTC
J: TRBJ1-5; V: TRBV16; size: -; length: 15; D: TRBD1; CDR3: CASSRAGQGEEPQHF; DNA: TGTGCCAGCAGCCGGGCAGGACAGGGAGAAGAGCCCCAGCATTTT
J: TRBJ2-3; V: TRBV3-1/TRBV3-2; size: -; length: 16; D: TRBD1; CDR3: CASSSTYRGLRDTQYF; DNA: TGTGCCAGCAGCTCTACTTACAGGGGGCTGAGAGATACGCAGTATTTT
J: TRBJ2-7; V: TRBV5-1; size: -; length: 16; D: TRBD2; CDR3: CASSLLAGADGNEQYF; DNA: TGCGCCAGCAGCCTGCTAGCGGGAGCCGACGGTAACGAGCAGTACTTC
J: TRBJ2-7; V: TRBV27; size: -; length: 14; D: TRBD1; CDR3: CASSLGRGPLEQYF; DNA: TGTGCCAGCAGTTTGGGCAGGGGGCCGCTCGAGCAGTACTTC
J: TRBJ2-7; V: TRBV29-1; size: -; length: 15; D: TRBD1; CDR3: CSVESGQDLNYEQYF; DNA: TGCAGCGTTGAATCCGGACAGGACTTAAACTACGAGCAGTACTTC
J: TRBJ2-1; V: TRBV20-1; size: -; length: 10; D: -; CDR3: CSARQGLQFF; DNA: TGCAGTGCTAGGCAGGGTTTACAGTTCTTC
J: TRBJ2-7; V: TRBV27; size: -; length: 13; D: -; CDR3: CASSLTATYEQYF; DNA: TGTGCCAGCAGTTTGACAGCAACCTACGAGCAGTACTTC
J: TRBJ1-4; V: TRBV7-9; size: -; length: 16; D: -; CDR3: CASSLDRGKTVEKLFF; DNA: TGTGCCAGCAGCTTAGATAGGGGAAAAACAGTGGAAAAACTGTTTTTT
J: TRBJ2-5; V: TRBV5-1; size: -; length: 11; D: -; CDR3: CASSLLGEEYF; DNA: TGCGCCAGCAGCTTGTTGGGAGAGGAGTACTTC
J: TRBJ2-1; V: TRBV6-5; size: -; length: 15; D: TRBD2; CDR3: CASSLELAGGDEQFF; DNA: TGTGCCAGCAGTCTCGAACTAGCGGGAGGGGATGAGCAGTTCTTC
J: TRBJ2-2; V: TRBV4-1; size: few; length: 18; D: TRBD2; CDR3: CASRVGTSGRRAAGELFF; DNA: TGCGCCAGCAGGGTCGGGACTAGCGGGAGGAGGGCCGCCGGGGAGCTGTTTTTT
J: TRBJ1-2; V: TRBV5-1; size: -; length: 14; D: TRBD1; CDR3: CASSLEDRAAGYTF; DNA: TGCGCCAGCAGCTTGGAAGACAGGGCGGCTGGCTACACCTTC
J: TRBJ2-1; V: TRBV9; size: few; length: 15; D: -; CDR3: CASSVGARRGNEQFF; DNA: TGTGCCAGCAGCGTAGGGGCTAGAAGGGGCAATGAGCAGTTCTTC
J: TRBJ2-7; V: TRBV19; size: -; length: 13; D: -; CDR3: CASSRDLNYEQYF; DNA: TGTGCCAGTAGTAGGGACTTAAACTACGAGCAGTACTTC
J: TRBJ2-1; V: TRBV5-6; size: -; length: 16; D: TRBD2; CDR3: CASSRPREREVGEQFF; DNA: TGTGCCAGCAGCAGGCCGCGGGAGCGGGAGGTGGGTGAGCAGTTCTTC
J: TRBJ1-2; V: TRBV6-2/TRBV6-3; size: -; length: 16; D: TRBD1; CDR3: CASRPTGQGLRYGYTF; DNA: TGTGCCAGCAGACCTACAGGACAGGGCCTTCGGTATGGCTACACCTTC
J: TRBJ2-5; V: TRBV7-6; size: -; length: 13; D: TRBD2; CDR3: CASSRTSEETQYF; DNA: TGTGCCAGCAGCCGGACTAGCGAGGAGACCCAGTACTTC
J: TRBJ2-1; V: TRBV3-1/TRBV3-2; size: -; length: 17; D: -; CDR3: CASSFKDTMSRGLEQFF; DNA: TGTGCCAGCAGTTTCAAAGATACAATGAGTAGGGGTTTAGAGCAGTTCTTC
J: TRBJ2-7; V: TRBV29-1; size: -; length: 11; D: -; CDR3: CSTQVSYEQYF; DNA: TGCAGCACTCAGGTTTCCTACGAGCAGTACTTC
J: TRBJ2-1; V: TRBV30; size: -; length: 12; D: -; CDR3: CASGRQGPGQFF; DNA: TGTGCCTCAGGACGGCAGGGGCCTGGGCAGTTCTTC
J: TRBJ2-7; V: TRBV27; size: -; length: 14; D: -; CDR3: CASRYRDTSYEQYF; DNA: TGTGCCAGCAGGTACCGGGACACATCCTACGAGCAGTACTTC
J: TRBJ2-7; V: TRBV4-2; size: few; length: 15; D: TRBD2; CDR3: CASSPTGTSSYEQYF; DNA: TGTGCCAGCAGTCCCACCGGGACTAGCAGCTACGAGCAGTACTTC
J: TRBJ2-5; V: TRBV5-1; size: -; length: 13; D: -; CDR3: CASSLGGEETQYF; DNA: TGCGCCAGCAGCTTGGGGGGAGAAGAGACCCAGTACTTC
J: TRBJ2-7; V: TRBV3-1/TRBV3-2; size: -; length: 15; D: -; CDR3: CASSPQGQTRYEQYF; DNA: TGTGCCAGCAGCCCCCAGGGACAAACGCGCTACGAGCAGTACTTC
J: TRBJ1-6; V: TRBV27; size: -; length: 16; D: -; CDR3: CASVTLAGLYNSPLHF; DNA: TGTGCCAGCGTCACTCTGGCAGGCCTCTATAATTCACCCCTCCACTTT
J: TRBJ2-2; V: TRBV20-1; size: -; length: 17; D: TRBD2; CDR3: CSASGKLAGGDTGELFF; DNA: TGCAGTGCTAGTGGAAAACTAGCGGGAGGTGACACCGGGGAGCTGTTTTTT
J: TRBJ1-1; V: TRBV14; size: once; length: 14; D: -; CDR3: CASSQSGGLTEAFF; DNA: TGTGCCAGCAGCCAGTCGGGGGGGCTCACTGAAGCTTTCTTT
J: TRBJ2-7; V: TRBV28; size: -; length: 15; D: TRBD2; CDR3: CASSSPGTSGHEQYF; DNA: TGTGCCAGCAGTTCCCCCGGGACTAGCGGCCACGAGCAGTACTTC
J: TRBJ2-7; V: TRBV28; size: many; length: 13; D: -; CDR3: CASRQSGDNEQYF; DNA: TGTGCCAGCAGACAATCGGGAGACAACGAGCAGTACTTC
J: TRBJ2-7; V: TRBV27; size: -; length: 13; D: -; CDR3: CASSLARSLEQYF; DNA: TGTGCCAGCAGTTTAGCGAGATCTCTAGAGCAGTACTTC